The present T cell receptor (beta chain) was sequenced within a study of shared clonotypes between healthy human individuals. Every immunoSEQ plate was one replicate of a subset's evenly spread DNA. Here immunoSEQ multiplex PCR was the method, and the copy in TCRdb shows in-frame clones only, minus some. This sample has 2.5 million or so clones, with approximately 94% found just once. V was cut by 7 bases and J by 3 bases, with 13 bases left in between. The CDR3 is 12 residues long. The V gene's germline CDR1 is SQVTM and CDR2 ANQGSEA. Splitting of CD4+ cells produced CD45RA+ naive and CD45RA-negative memory subsets.

The V gene is TRBV29-1, the J gene TRBJ2-7, with D tentatively TRBD1 (6 bases). The sequenced sample was naive CD4+ T cells sorted from blood. Indicated subset: CD45RA+ positively selected. This clonotype originated in a man between 18 and 29 years old in good health. The CDR3 spells CSGGRAGYEQYF. CDR3 nucleotides: TGCAGCGGGGGGCGGGCAGGCTACGAGCAGTACTTC.